The 7 T cell receptor beta chains in this list originate from one sample, sequenced in a study of T cell changes during pregnancy in multiple sclerosis. The method was immunoSEQ multiplex PCR; TCRdb's version includes in-frame clones alone and lacks a portion of them. This sample has roughly 48,000 clones, with approximately 92% found just once. The sample consisted of CD4+ T cells from peripheral blood mononuclear cells, taken in the second trimester of pregnancy. Receptors originate from a female donor in good health, enrolled as a control in a pregnancy study.

The V and J genes are TRBV2 and TRBJ2-3; D call uncertain. Per germline, CDR1 SNHLY and CDR2 FYNNEI. Trimming stripped 1 base from V and 1 base from J, with 12 bases between. The CDR3 runs 16 residues. CDR3 sequence (DNA): TGTGCCAGCAGTGAAGGGGCATACTTCGGCACAGATACGCAGTATTTT. Protein product: CASSEGAYFGTDTQYF.

The rearrangement links TRBV6-5 to TRBJ1-2; D possibly corresponds to TRBD1 (6 bases). This CDR3 is 13 amino acids long. With 7 bases removed from V and 2 bases from J, the gap between germline ends came to 11 bases. Germline V lookup: CDR1 MNHEY, CDR2 SVGAGI. CDR3 amino acids: CASTSGHNYGYTF. In DNA form, the CDR3 reads TGTGCCAGCACCTCGGGACACAACTATGGCTACACCTTC.

The chain joins TRBV19 to TRBJ1-3; no clear D gene. Deletions cut 7 bases from V and 3 bases from J, with 16 bases between. The CDR3 contains 15 residues. Looked up from germline, CDR1 is LNHDA and CDR2 is SQIVND (reference sequence). The CDR3: CASTPDGGYGNTIYF. For the CDR3, the DNA is TGTGCCAGTACCCCCGATGGAGGGTATGGAAACACCATATATTTT.

CDR3 nucleotides: TGTGCCAGCAGCTTAGTGAGGACTAGCGGGGGAGGCAATGAGCAGTTCTTC. Its protein is CASSLVRTSGGGNEQFF. J is TRBJ2-1 and V is TRBV7-6; 13 bases are shared with TRBD2. V lost 1 base, J lost 6 bases, and 6 bases stayed unmatched. The germline gives CDR1 SGHVS, CDR2 FNYEAQ. The CDR3 sequence is 17 residues long.

To note about this clone: The sample holds other DNA sequences that translate to the same CDR3. The chain employs TRBV11-2 and TRBJ1-1, with 8 bases identical to TRBD1. The junction had 1 base not matched to a gene; V was cut back by 1 base and J by 3 bases. CDR3 length: 14 residues. Germline V gene lookup returns CDR1 SGHAT and CDR2 FQNNGV. This CDR3 reads CASSLAGGYTEAFF. CDR3 nucleotide sequence: TGTGCCAGCAGCTTAGCAGGGGGCTACACTGAAGCTTTCTTT.

This clone appeared a single time. CDR3 sequence reads: CASSLQGAGNTIYF. Here the CDR3 DNA reads TGCGCCAGCAGCTTGCAGGGGGCTGGAAACACCATATATTTT. The chain joins TRBV5-1 to TRBJ1-3, with 7 bases matching TRBD1. CDR1 is SGHRS and CDR2 is YFSETQ in the germline V gene. Trimming removed 1 base from V and 2 bases from J; junction bases left unmatched: 0. The CDR3 length is 14 residues.

V usage is TRBV2 and J usage is TRBJ1-1, with D unclear. The V gene lost 5 bases and the J gene lost 2 bases, with 12 bases spanning the gap. This CDR3 contains 14 residues. Per germline, CDR1 SNHLY and CDR2 FYNNEI. CDR3 sequence reads: CASSPGTANTEAFF. CDR3 DNA sequence: TGTGCCAGCAGTCCGGGAACAGCCAACACTGAAGCTTTCTTT.